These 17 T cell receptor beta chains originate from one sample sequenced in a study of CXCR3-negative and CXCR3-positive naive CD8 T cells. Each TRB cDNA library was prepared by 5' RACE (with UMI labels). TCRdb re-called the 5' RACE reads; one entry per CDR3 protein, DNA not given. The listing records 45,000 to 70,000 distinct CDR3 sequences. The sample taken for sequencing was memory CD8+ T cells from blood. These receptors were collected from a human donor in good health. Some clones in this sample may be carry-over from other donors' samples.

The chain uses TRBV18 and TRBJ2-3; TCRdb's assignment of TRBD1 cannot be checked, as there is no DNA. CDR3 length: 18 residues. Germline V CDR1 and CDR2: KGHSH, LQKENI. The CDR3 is CASSKGSAGRRGTDTQYF. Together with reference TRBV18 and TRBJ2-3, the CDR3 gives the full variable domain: NAGVMQNPRHLVRRRGQEARLRCSPMKGHSHVYWYRQLPEEGLKFMVYLQKENIIDESGMPKERFSAEFPKEGPSILRIQQVVRGDSAAYFCASSKGSAGRRGTDTQYFGPGTRLTVL.

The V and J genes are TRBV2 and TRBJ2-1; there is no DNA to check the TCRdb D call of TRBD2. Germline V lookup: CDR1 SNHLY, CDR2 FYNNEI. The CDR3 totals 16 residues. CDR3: CASSEWLAGLYNEQFF.

Here the CDR3 reads CASSSGLAGDNEQFF. V is TRBV11-3 and J is TRBJ2-1; absent DNA, TCRdb's TRBD2 call cannot be checked. CDR1 is SGHNT, CDR2 YENEEA, per germline. This CDR3 has 15 residues.

The CDR3 here is CSGGGTASEQYF. This chain uses TRBV29-1 with TRBJ2-7; the TRBD1 assignment by TCRdb is unverifiable without DNA. CDR1 is SQVTM, CDR2 ANQGSEA, per germline. This CDR3 has 12 residues.

CDR3 region: CASSLKGGDEQYF. The J gene is TRBJ2-7, the V gene TRBV7-6; TCRdb picks TRBD2, but there is no DNA to check that call. The CDR3 has 13 residues. The germline V gene encodes CDR1 SGHVS and CDR2 FNYEAQ.

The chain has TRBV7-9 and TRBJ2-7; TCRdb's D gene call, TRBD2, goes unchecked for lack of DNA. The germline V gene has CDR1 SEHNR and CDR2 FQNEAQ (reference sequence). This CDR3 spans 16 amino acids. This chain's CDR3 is CASSASTGTSSYEQYF.

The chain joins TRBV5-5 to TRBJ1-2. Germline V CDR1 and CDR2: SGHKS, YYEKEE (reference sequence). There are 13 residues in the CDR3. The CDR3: CASEGGENYGYTF.

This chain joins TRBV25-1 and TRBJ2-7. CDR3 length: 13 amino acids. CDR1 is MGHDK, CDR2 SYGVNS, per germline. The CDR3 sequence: CASIGTGPYEQYF.

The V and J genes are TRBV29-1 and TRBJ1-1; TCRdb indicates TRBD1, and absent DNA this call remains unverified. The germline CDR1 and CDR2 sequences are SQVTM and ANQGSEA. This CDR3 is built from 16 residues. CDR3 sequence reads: CSVFTRGIGLNTEAFF.

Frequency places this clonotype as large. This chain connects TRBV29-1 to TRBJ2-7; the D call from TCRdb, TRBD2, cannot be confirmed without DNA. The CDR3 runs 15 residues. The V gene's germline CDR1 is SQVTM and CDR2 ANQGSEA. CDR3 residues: CSVWTSGTTSYEQYF.

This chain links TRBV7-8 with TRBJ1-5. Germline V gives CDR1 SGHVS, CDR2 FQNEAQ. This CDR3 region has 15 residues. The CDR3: CASSPSSTANQPQHF. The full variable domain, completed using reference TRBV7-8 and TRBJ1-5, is GAGVSQSPRYKVAKRGQDVALRCDPISGHVSLFWYQQALGQGPEFLTYFQNEAQLDKSGLPSDRFFAERPEGSVSTLKIQRTQQEDSAVYLCASSPSSTANQPQHFGDGTRLSIL.

The CDR3 loop reads CAWSGQGPYEQYF. The chain uses TRBV30 and TRBJ2-7; TCRdb proposes TRBD1, but this gene call is untestable without DNA. The CDR3 covers 13 residues. Looked up from germline, CDR1 is GTSNPN and CDR2 is SVGIG (reference sequence).

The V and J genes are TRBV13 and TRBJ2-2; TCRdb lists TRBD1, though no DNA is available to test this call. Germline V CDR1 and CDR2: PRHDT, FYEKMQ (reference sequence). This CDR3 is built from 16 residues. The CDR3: CASSSTDRVYTGELFF.

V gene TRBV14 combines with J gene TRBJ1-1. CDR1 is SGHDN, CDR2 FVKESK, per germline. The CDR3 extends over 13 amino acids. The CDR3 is CASSHDLETEAFF.

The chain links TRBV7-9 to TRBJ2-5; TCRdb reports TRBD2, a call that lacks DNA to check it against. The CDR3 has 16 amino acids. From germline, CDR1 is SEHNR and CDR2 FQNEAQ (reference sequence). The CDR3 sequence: CASSDYEVVGTETQYF.

CDR3 amino acids: CASSDAGDLAKNIQYF. V is TRBV10-2 and J is TRBJ2-4. This CDR3 has 16 residues. CDR1 is WSHSY and CDR2 is SAAADI in the germline V gene.

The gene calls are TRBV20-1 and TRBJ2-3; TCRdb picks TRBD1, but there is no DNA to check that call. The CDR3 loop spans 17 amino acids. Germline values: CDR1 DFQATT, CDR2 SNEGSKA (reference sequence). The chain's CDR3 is CSARDLLMIGDTDTQYF.